The T cell receptor beta chain described here comes from a study of blood T cells in healthy people across ages. The study's findings and limits: Investigators viewed diversity estimates from one million T cells as underestimates, the study reported. In long-lived donors, naive CD4+ cell counts and diversity exceeded those of aged donors.

Primed by a sample-barcoded 5' primer and a J-beta primer mix, a second PCR proceeded for about 6 to 11 cycles. All cDNA molecules were each tagged by a template-switch adaptor with 12 random nucleotides. MiXCR, run by TCRdb on the 5' RACE reads, gives a single entry per CDR3 protein. The table lists some 1.8 million distinct CDR3 sequences, approximately 40% of them singletons. About this clonotype: The antigen is not known. A much larger clonotype is one base distant, so this may be a read error.

The CDR3 length is 13 residues. CDR1 SQVTM and CDR2 ANQGSEA come from the germline V gene. V lost 7 bases to trimming and J lost 0 bases, with 12 bases between them. Sequenced input: blood. The receptor was isolated from a human donor in good health. The chain combines TRBV29-1 with TRBJ2-5, with D possibly TRBD1 on 6 matching bases. The CDR3 is CSAEGVNQETQYF. For the CDR3, the DNA is TGCAGCGCCGAGGGGGTCAACCAAGAGACCCAGTACTTC.